Detailed here is one TCR beta chain. TCRdb's copy holds only in-frame clones and misses some; the assay was immunoSEQ multiplex PCR. The table includes 75,000 to 100,000 clones, nearly 85% detected once. This sample was included in a study of T cell clones after liver transplantation. Germline V gene data show CDR1 as MGHRA and CDR2 as YSYEKL. CDR3 length equals 14 residues. The V and J ends lost 3 bases and 6 bases respectively, with 14 bases between them. The source material was CD4+ T cells from blood, sampled 45 to 46 months after liver transplant. The chain has TRBV4-1 and TRBJ1-1; D is possibly TRBD1 (5 bases). This clonotype originated in a human patient who received a liver transplant. Some T cells may be graft donor cells. As DNA, the CDR3 is TGCGCCAGCAGCCAGGGGGGGATTGAGGCTGAAGCTTTCTTT. It codes for CASSQGGIEAEAFF.